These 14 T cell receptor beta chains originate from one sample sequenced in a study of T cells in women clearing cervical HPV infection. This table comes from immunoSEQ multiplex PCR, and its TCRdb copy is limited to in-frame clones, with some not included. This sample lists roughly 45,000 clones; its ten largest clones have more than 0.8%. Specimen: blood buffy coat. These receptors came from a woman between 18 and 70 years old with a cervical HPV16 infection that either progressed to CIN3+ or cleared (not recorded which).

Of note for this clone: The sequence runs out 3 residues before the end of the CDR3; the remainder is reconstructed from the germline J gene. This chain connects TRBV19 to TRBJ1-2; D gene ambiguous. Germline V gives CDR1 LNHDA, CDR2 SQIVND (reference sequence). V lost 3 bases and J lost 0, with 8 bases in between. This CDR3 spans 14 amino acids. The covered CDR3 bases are TGTGCCAGTAGTATCCAGTCTTCTAACTATGGC. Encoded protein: CASSIQSSNYG. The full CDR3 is CASSIQSSNYGYTF.

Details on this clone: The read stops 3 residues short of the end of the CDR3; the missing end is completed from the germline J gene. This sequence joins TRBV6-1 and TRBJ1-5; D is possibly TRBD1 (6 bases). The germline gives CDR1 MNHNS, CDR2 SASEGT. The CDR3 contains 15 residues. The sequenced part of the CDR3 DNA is TGTGCCAGCAGTGAACGGACAGAGATAATCAGCCCC. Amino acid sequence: CASSERTEIISP. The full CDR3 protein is CASSERTEIISPQHF.

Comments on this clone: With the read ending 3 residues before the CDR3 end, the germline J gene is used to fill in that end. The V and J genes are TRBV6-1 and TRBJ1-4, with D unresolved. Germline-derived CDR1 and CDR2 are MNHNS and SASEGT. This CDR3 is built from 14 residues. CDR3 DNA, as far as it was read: TGTGCCAGCAGAGAAAATCCGGGGATCCCACCA. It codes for CASRENPGIPP. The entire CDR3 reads CASRENPGIPPLFF.

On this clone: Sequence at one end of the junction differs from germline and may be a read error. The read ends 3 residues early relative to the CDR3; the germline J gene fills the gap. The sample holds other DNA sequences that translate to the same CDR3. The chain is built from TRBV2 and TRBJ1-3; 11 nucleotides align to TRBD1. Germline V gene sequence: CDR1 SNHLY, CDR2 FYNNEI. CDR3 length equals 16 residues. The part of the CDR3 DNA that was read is TGTGCCAGCAGGGAACGGACAGGGGGCGCCGGAAACACA. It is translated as CASRERTGGAGNT. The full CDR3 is CASRERTGGAGNTIYF.

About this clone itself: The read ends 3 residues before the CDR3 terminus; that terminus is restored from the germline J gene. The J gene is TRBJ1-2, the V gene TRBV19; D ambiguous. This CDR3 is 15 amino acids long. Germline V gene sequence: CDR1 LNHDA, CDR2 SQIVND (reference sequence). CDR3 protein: CASSISRLAGYDYTF. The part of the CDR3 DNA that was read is TGTGCCAGTAGTATCTCGAGACTAGCGGGCTACGAC.

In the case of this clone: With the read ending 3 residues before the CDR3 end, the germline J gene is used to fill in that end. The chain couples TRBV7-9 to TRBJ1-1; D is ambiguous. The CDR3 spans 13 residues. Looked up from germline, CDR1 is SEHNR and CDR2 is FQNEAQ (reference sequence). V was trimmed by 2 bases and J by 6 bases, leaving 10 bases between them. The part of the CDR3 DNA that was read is TGTGCCAGCAGCTTATCATGGAGCGCTGAA. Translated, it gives CASSLSWSAE. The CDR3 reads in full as CASSLSWSAEAFF.

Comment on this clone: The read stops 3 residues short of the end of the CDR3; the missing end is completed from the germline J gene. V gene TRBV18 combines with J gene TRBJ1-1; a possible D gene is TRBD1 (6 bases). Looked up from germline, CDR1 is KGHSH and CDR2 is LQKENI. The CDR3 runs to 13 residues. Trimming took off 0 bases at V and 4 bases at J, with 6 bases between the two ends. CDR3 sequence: CASSPPGGTEAFF. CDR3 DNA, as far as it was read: TGTGCCAGCTCACCACCAGGGGGCACTGAA.

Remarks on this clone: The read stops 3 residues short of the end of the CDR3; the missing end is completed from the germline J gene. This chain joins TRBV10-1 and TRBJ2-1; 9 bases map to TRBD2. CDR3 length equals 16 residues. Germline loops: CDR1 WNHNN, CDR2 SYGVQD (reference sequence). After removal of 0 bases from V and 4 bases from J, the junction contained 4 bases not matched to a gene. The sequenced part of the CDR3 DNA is TGCGCCAGCAGTGAGTCGAAGCGGGGGGATTACAATGAG. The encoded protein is CASSESKRGDYNE. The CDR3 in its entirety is CASSESKRGDYNEQFF.

CDR3 DNA (partial): TGTGCCAGTAAGGCGGGGTCTGGGAACACTGAA. Encoded protein: CASKAGSGNTE. The whole CDR3 protein is CASKAGSGNTEAFF. The J gene is TRBJ1-1, the V gene TRBV19, with D uncertain. The CDR3 extends 3 residues past the end of the read, so its final part is completed from the germline J gene. The length of the CDR3 is 14 residues. Germline assignment: CDR1 LNHDA and CDR2 SQIVND (reference sequence). V was clipped by 7 bases and J by 1 base, with 13 bases between them. Full variable domain (rest looked up from reference TRBV19 and TRBJ1-1): DGGITQSPKYLFRKEGQNVTLSCEQNLNHDAMYWYRQDPGQGLRLIYYSQIVNDFQKGDIAEGYSVSREKKESFPLTVTSAQKNPTAFYLCASKAGSGNTEAFFGQGTRLTVV.

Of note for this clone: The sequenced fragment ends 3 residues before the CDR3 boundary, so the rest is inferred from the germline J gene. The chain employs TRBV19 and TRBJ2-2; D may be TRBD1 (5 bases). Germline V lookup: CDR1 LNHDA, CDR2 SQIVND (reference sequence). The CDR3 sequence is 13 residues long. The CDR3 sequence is CATRHSGANVLFF. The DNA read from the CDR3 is TGTGCCACTAGGCACTCTGGGGCCAACGTG.

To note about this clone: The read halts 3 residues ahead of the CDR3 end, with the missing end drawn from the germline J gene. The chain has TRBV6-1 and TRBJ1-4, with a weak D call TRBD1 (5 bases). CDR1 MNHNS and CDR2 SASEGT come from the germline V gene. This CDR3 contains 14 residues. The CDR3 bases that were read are TGTGCCAGCAGTGCCGGACAAGTTAATTCACCA. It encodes CASSAGQVNSP. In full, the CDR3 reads CASSAGQVNSPLFF.

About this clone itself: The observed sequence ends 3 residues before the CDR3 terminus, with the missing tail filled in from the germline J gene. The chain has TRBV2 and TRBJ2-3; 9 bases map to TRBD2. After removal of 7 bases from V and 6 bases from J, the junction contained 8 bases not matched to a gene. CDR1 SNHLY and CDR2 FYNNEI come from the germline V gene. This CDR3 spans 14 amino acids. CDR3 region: CASNGLAGFDTQYF. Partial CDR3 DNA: TGTGCCAGCAATGGGCTAGCGGGGTTTGATACG. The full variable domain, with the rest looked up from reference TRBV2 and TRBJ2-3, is EPEVTQTPSHQVTQMGQEVILRCVPISNHLYFYWYRQILGQKVEFLVSFYNNEISEKSEIFDDQFSVERPDGSNFTLKIRSTKLEDSAMYFCASNGLAGFDTQYFGPGTRLTVL.

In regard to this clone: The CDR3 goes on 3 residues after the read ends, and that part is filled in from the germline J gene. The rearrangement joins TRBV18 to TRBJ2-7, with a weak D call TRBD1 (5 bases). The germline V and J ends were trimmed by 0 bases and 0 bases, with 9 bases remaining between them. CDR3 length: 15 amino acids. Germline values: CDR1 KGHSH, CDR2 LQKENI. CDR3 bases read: TGTGCCAGCTCACCACCGGCCAGGGCCTCCTACGAG. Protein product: CASSPPARASYE. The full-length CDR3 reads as CASSPPARASYEQYF.

The CDR3 DNA, read in part, is TGTGCCAGTAGTATCAGGGCTAGCGGGGGGAACACCGGGGAG. Its protein is CASSIRASGGNTGE. The entire CDR3 reads CASSIRASGGNTGELFF. The chain couples TRBV19 to TRBJ2-2; 10 bases line up with TRBD2. The read terminates 3 residues before the CDR3 end, so the remaining end is supplied by the germline J gene. This CDR3 region has 17 residues. Germline V gives CDR1 LNHDA, CDR2 SQIVND (reference sequence). V lost 3 bases, J lost 1 base, and 5 bases stayed unmatched.